This is a list of T cell receptor beta chains from one sample in a study of CD8 T cells in Susac syndrome. A single record per CDR3 protein comes from TCRdb applying MiXCR to the immunoSEQ multiplex PCR reads. The table records more than 70,000 distinct CDR3 sequences, approximately 95% of them present only once. The sequenced sample consisted of CD8+ T cells from PBMCs. The receptor source for this set is a human donor in good health. The CDR3 runs from the conserved cysteine through the conserved F or W. The D gene is left open where the match is weak. Size is omitted from some rows. Given values are once, few, many or a class for expanded clones.

-	TRBJ2-5	TRBV20-1	-	CSARERQSRAGTQYF	TGCAGTGCTAGAGAACGGCAGTCCCGCGCGGGGACCCAGTACTTC
-	TRBJ2-7	TRBV9	-	CASSPKGGRSYEQYF	TGTGCCAGCAGCCCGAAGGGGGGGCGCTCCTACGAGCAGTACTTC
few	TRBJ2-2	TRBV7-7	-	CASSSRTGELFF	TGTGCCAGCAGCTCCCGGACCGGGGAGCTGTTTTTT
-	TRBJ1-2	TRBV13	-	CASSLRRTWDYGYTF	TGTGCCAGCAGCTTACGACGGACCTGGGACTATGGCTACACCTTC
-	TRBJ2-7	TRBV5-6	TRBD2	CASSPSPQRGGYEQYF	TGTGCCAGCAGCCCCTCTCCCCAGCGGGGGGGCTACGAGCAGTACTTC
-	TRBJ2-7	TRBV7-2	-	CASSLELFYEQYF	TGTGCCAGCAGCTTAGAACTATTCTACGAGCAGTACTTC
-	TRBJ2-1	TRBV20-1	-	CSARDQASDDNEQFF	TGCAGTGCTAGAGATCAGGCTAGTGACGACAATGAGCAGTTCTTC
-	TRBJ1-2	TRBV20-1	-	CSAPRGGGYTF	TGCAGTGCACCTCGGGGGGGTGGCTACACCTTC
-	TRBJ2-1	TRBV5-4	-	CASSLSDNDEQFF	TGTGCCAGCAGCTTGTCTGATAACGATGAGCAGTTCTTC
-	TRBJ1-2	TRBV7-9	-	CASSLDSDYYTF	TGTGCCAGCAGCTTAGACTCTGACTACTACACCTTC
once	TRBJ1-6	TRBV6-5	-	CASSTGYTNSPLHF	TGTGCCAGCAGCACAGGGTACACTAATTCACCCCTCCACTTT
-	TRBJ2-5	TRBV3-1	-	CASSQDLEAAPQETQYF	TGTGCCAGCAGCCAAGATCTTGAGGCGGCGCCCCAAGAGACCCAGTACTTC
-	TRBJ1-5	TRBV19	TRBD1	CASSRPGQGNQPQHF	TGTGCCAGTAGTAGACCGGGACAGGGCAATCAGCCCCAGCATTTT
once	TRBJ2-5	TRBV7-8	TRBD2	CASSLPLAGAPHF	TGTGCCAGCAGCTTACCTCTAGCGGGGGCCCCCCACTTC
-	TRBJ2-5	TRBV11-3	-	CASSETGRRTQYF	TGTGCCAGCAGCGAAACGGGCAGGCGGACCCAGTACTTC
-	TRBJ1-5	TRBV11-2	-	CASSSPGVSNQPQHF	TGTGCCAGCAGCTCCCCTGGAGTTTCAAATCAGCCCCAGCATTTT
-	TRBJ1-4	TRBV27	-	CASRSDRRVEKLFF	TGTGCCAGCAGATCTGACAGGAGAGTGGAAAAACTGTTTTTT
-	TRBJ2-6	TRBV4-1	-	CASSQDYSSGANVLTF	TGCGCCAGCAGCCAAGATTACAGCTCTGGGGCCAACGTCCTGACTTTC
-	TRBJ2-7	TRBV7-2	-	CASSSGPSYEQYF	TGTGCCAGCAGCTCTGGTCCGTCCTACGAGCAGTACTTC
-	TRBJ1-5	TRBV28	-	CASRELGEVQPQHF	TGTGCCAGCAGAGAGTTGGGGGAGGTTCAGCCCCAGCATTTT
-	TRBJ1-3	TRBV29-1	-	CSVEGRNTIYF	TGCAGCGTTGAAGGTAGAAACACCATATATTTT
-	TRBJ2-1	TRBV6-5	TRBD1	CASSLTGYQQFF	TGTGCCAGCAGTCTGACAGGGTACCAGCAGTTCTTC
-	TRBJ1-1	TRBV2	TRBD1	CASINGQGNTEAFF	TGTGCCAGCATAAACGGACAGGGTAACACTGAAGCTTTCTTT
-	TRBJ1-1	TRBV30	-	CAWSRGAENAEAFF	TGTGCCTGGAGTCGGGGCGCAGAAAACGCTGAAGCTTTCTTT
once	TRBJ1-5	TRBV7-9	-	CASCQGNQPQHF	TGTGCCAGCTGCCAGGGGAATCAGCCCCAGCATTTT
-	TRBJ1-2	TRBV7-8	-	CASSSGSLGYTF	TGTGCCAGCAGTTCGGGGTCCTTGGGCTACACCTTC
-	TRBJ2-7	TRBV13	-	CASSLGSSGEQYF	TGTGCCAGCAGCTTAGGGTCTTCGGGGGAGCAGTACTTC
-	TRBJ2-1	TRBV29-1	-	CRFEGGPYNEQFF	TGCAGATTTGAGGGGGGTCCCTACAATGAGCAGTTCTTC
once	TRBJ1-1	TRBV19	-	CASGGSGLPNTEAFF	TGTGCCAGTGGGGGATCAGGACTACCCAACACTGAAGCTTTCTTT
-	TRBJ2-1	TRBV7-9	TRBD2	CASREPSGDNGEQFF	TGTGCCAGCAGGGAACCTAGCGGGGATAATGGGGAGCAGTTCTTC
-	TRBJ1-6	TRBV7-6	-	CASSLGGLVGSPLHF	TGTGCCAGCAGCTTAGGGGGACTCGTCGGGTCACCCCTCCACTTT
-	TRBJ2-5	TRBV19	-	CASSIGGIWETQYF	TGTGCCAGTAGTATAGGGGGGATATGGGAGACCCAGTACTTC
-	TRBJ1-1	TRBV27	-	CASSPTSAYTEAFF	TGTGCCAGCAGTCCTACTTCTGCCTACACTGAAGCTTTCTTT
-	TRBJ2-7	TRBV7-9	-	CASIPGGNPYEQYF	TGTGCCAGCATACCCGGGGGCAATCCCTACGAGCAGTACTTC
once	TRBJ2-7	TRBV7-8	-	CASSLLTGTQSPYEQYF	TGTGCCAGCAGCCTTCTCACCGGGACCCAAAGCCCCTACGAGCAGTACTTC
few	TRBJ1-6	TRBV2	-	CASSPPLHF	TGTGCCAGCTCCCCTCCCCTCCACTTT
-	TRBJ2-3	TRBV25-1	-	CASRRKGYMGTDTQYF	TGTGCCAGCAGAAGGAAGGGGTACATGGGCACAGATACGCAGTATTTT
-	TRBJ2-7	TRBV5-1	-	CASSLGADYEQYF	TGCGCCAGCAGCCTGGGAGCAGACTACGAGCAGTACTTC
-	TRBJ2-5	TRBV7-9	TRBD2	CASSLGLAGGLQYF	TGTGCCAGCAGCTTGGGACTAGCGGGGGGCCTCCAGTACTTC
-	TRBJ1-1	TRBV6-2/TRBV6-3	-	CASNGWGGTTILNTEAFF	TGTGCCAGCAATGGGTGGGGGGGCACTACGATTTTGAACACTGAAGCTTTCTTT